This TCR beta chain was sequenced for a study of Ad26.COV2.S vaccination and SARS-CoV-2 variants (dated by TCRdb to the early 2020s). Regarding the complete study: Donors in the vaccine arm were drawn from COV1001, a multicentre, randomized, double-blind, placebo-controlled phase I-IIa trial testing Ad26.COV2.S in healthy adults. Ad26.COV2.S was administered intramuscularly at a dose of 5x10^10 or 1x10^11 viral particles, either as one shot or as two shots given 56 days apart. TCRbeta repertoire sequencing was used to assess the specificity and breadth of SARS-CoV-2-reactive T cell receptors after Ad26.COV2.S vaccination. A total of 32 samples were included in the TCR-sequenced set, comprising 19 Ad26.COV2.S vaccine recipients, 5 placebo recipients and 8 SARS-CoV-2 convalescent individuals. Trial participants were randomized into five groups of five: low-dose or high-dose Ad26.COV2.S given once or twice, or placebo on both occasions. Investigators did not know the trial group allocation while performing experiments and assessing outcomes.

The CDR3 covers 16 residues, taking in both the cysteine and the phenylalanine. Left in the record is the CDR3 DNA by itself, 48 bases read in frame from the first base. The germline ends are 13 bases apart after V is trimmed by 0 bases and J by 3 bases. The germline V gene supplies CDR1 SGHRS and CDR2 YFSETQ. In the paper's terms, the treatment or condition label means: some 20 received Ad26.COV2.S at low or high dose, single or two shots; a few received placebo; per-sample allocation not given. For vaccine and placebo recipients, the sequenced repertoires came from samples collected on day 63 after the first injection. In Cohort 1b, 25 adults aged 18-55 years were enrolled at a single site in Boston, USA, between 29 July and 7 August 2020. Ad26.COV2.S consisted of a replication-incompetent adenovirus type 26 vector by which a prefusion-stabilized SARS-CoV-2 spike protein from the original Wuhan strain was expressed.

What the work shows at the level of the full study, not this receptor alone: Substantial breadth of spike-specific CD8+ and CD4+ T cell responses was reported after vaccination. Spike-specific TCR breadth was higher in Ad26.COV2.S recipients than in placebo recipients (P = 0.0014). The study lacked the statistical power to compare responses across vaccine doses or regimens. The authors noted that total T cell responses may have been underestimated by the TCR breadth and depth analyses. Non-spike TCR breadth was comparable between vaccine and placebo recipients, consistent with the vaccine containing only spike.

TCRbeta CDR3 regions were sequenced with the immunoSEQ Assay. After extraction, genomic DNA underwent amplification by bias-controlled multiplex PCR, followed by high-throughput sequencing. Per the authors' processing: Collapsing and filtering of sequences were performed to quantify the absolute abundance of each unique TCRbeta CDR3 region. T cell fraction was estimated by normalizing TCRbeta template counts to usable DNA, which was measured by amplifying reference genes present in all nucleated cells. Repertoire TCRs were annotated as SARS-CoV-2-specific when V gene, CDR3 amino acid sequence and J gene were exactly matched to a known reactive TCR set. The reference SARS-CoV-2 TCR set was derived from MIRA and filtered for enrichment in COVID-19-positive ImmuneCODE repertoires, a step that removed public or cross-reactive TCRs. Using the MIRA antigens, annotated TCRs were further analysed by specific ORF or by position within an ORF. Breadth was defined as annotated unique rearrangements over total unique productive rearrangements; depth was the summed frequency of those rearrangements. Group comparisons of TCR breadth used two-sided Wilcoxon rank-sum tests. Drawn from immuneACCESS, this table holds only the in-frame rearrangements with V and J called that TCRdb kept. Clones are partly lost; checked studies trace under half to an unresolved V gene and leave the rest unexplained. Clone size and the V and J calls come from that table; the DNA yielded D and trimming. This sample comprises approximately 420,000 clones, approximately 90% of them detected only once. The ten largest clones capture under 3.5% of the sample.

As to this clone: This receptor's antigen is unknown. Per-base qualities were not stored, and no clone one base away is much larger.

Sequenced here: peripheral blood, sampled in a trial of Ad26.COV2.S vaccine versus placebo. The clonotype was recovered from a person between 18 and 60 years old who received the Ad26.COV2.S COVID-19 vaccine or a placebo. The sequence links TRBV5-1 to TRBJ1-5; TRBD1 is a weak D gene call, 6 bases matching. The CDR3 has the sequence CASSLEGGLNNQPQHF. The DNA sequence follows: TGCGCCAGCAGCTTGGAAGGGGGTCTTAACAATCAGCCCCAGCATTTT.